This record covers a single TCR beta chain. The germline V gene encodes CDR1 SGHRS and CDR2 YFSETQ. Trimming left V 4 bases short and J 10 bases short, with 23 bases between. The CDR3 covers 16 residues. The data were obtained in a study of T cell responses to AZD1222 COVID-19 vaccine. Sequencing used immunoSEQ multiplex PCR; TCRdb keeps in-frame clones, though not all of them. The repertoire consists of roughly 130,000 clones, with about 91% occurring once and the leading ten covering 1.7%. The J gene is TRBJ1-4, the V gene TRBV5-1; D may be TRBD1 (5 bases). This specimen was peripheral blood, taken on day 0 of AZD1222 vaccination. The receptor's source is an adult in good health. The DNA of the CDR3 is TGCGCCAGCAGCCCGGGGGGGGATGATGCAGGGAGAAAACTGTTTTTT. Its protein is CASSPGGDDAGRKLFF.